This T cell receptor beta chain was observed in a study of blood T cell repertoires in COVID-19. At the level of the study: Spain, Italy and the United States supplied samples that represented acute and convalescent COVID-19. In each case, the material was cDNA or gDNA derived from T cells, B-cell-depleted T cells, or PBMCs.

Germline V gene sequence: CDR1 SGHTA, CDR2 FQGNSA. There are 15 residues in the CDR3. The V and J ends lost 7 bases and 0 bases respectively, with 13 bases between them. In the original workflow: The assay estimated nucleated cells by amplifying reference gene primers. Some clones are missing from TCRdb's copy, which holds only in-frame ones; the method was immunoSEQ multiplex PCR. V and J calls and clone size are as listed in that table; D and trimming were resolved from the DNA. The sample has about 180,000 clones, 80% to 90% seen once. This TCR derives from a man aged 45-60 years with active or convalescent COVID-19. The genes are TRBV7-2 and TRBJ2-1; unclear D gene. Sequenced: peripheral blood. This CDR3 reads CASNKDMSSYNEQFF. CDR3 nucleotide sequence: TGTGCCAGCAACAAAGACATGAGCTCCTACAATGAGCAGTTCTTC.